The clone carrying this T cell receptor (beta chain) was detected only a few times. The data were obtained in a study of shared clonotypes between healthy human individuals. The data were produced by immunoSEQ multiplex PCR, yet TCRdb's version contains in-frame clones alone and is incomplete. The data hold about 610,000 clones, with more than 95% observed a single time. The germline V gene has CDR1 LNHDA and CDR2 SQIVND (reference sequence). V lost 7 bases to trimming and J lost 2 bases, with 15 bases between them. This CDR3 region has 15 residues. The chain couples TRBV19 to TRBJ1-5; the D is unclear. Sequencing was carried out using naive CD4+ T cells sorted from blood. Subset meaning: CD45RA+ positively selected. The sequence came from a woman in her twenties or thirties in good health. The CDR3 here is CASNRDPQGNQPQHF. Written as DNA, the CDR3 is TGTGCCAGTAACAGAGACCCCCAGGGCAATCAGCCCCAGCATTTT.